This T cell receptor (beta chain) was sequenced for a study of tumor-infiltrating lymphocytes in localized non-small cell lung cancer. Study summary: Several tumor histologies, both smoking statuses, and some post-neoadjuvant chemotherapy samples were included. Each patient gave resected tumor and non-adjacent uninvolved lung tissue. Study observations and caveats: Tumors had more T cell infiltration than uninvolved lung, per TCRbeta sequencing and CD3 counts. No T-cell fraction difference was seen between IM1 and IM2 tumors.

The repertoire was sequenced with immunoSEQ multiplex PCR; TCRdb's copy has only in-frame clones and lacks some. The table shows roughly 14,000 clones, with around 75% occurring only once. Germline assignment: CDR1 MGHRA and CDR2 YSYEKL. Between the trimmed V and J ends, which lost 0 bases and 6 bases, there was a span of 12 bases. This CDR3 contains 15 residues. As for this clone: Its cognate antigen is unknown.

J is TRBJ1-5 and V is TRBV4-1, with a weak D call TRBD1 (5 bases). This receptor was obtained from a human donor with non-small cell lung cancer. Sequencing was done on a sample of lung tumor tissue. The chain's CDR3 is CASSQDSGTPQPQHF. In nucleotides, the CDR3 is TGCGCCAGCAGCCAAGACTCAGGGACCCCTCAGCCCCAGCATTTT.